This T cell receptor (beta chain) was sequenced during a study of T-cell memory formation after mild COVID-19. Whole-study results and caveats: CD4+ bias marked clones expanding day 15 to 37, unlike balanced contracting clones.

MiXCR, applied by TCRdb to the 5' RACE reads, yields one record per CDR3 protein. The sample contains about 140,000 distinct CDR3 sequences, 13% to 15% of which appear only once. For this clonotype: The antigen is undetermined.

The clonotype was recovered from an adult woman who had mild COVID-19 (a few samples of this study predate the infection). Cell type and time point are not known. Sequencing input: PBMCs or a T cell subset sorted from them (not recorded which).

CDR3 region: CAIGLAGLKETQYF. The DNA for the CDR3 is TGTGCCATCGGGCTAGCGGGCCTAAAAGAGACCCAGTACTTC. The rearrangement joins TRBV10-3 to TRBJ2-5; 8 positions agree with TRBD2. Per the germline V gene, CDR1 is ENHRY and CDR2 is SYGVKD. The CDR3 contains 14 residues. V was clipped by 8 bases and J by 3 bases; unmatched bases: 8.